These T cell receptor beta chains were read from a single sample in a study of blood T cell repertoires in COVID-19. The method was immunoSEQ multiplex PCR; TCRdb's version includes in-frame clones alone and lacks a portion of them. The sample lists around 110,000 clones, around 78% occurring once. Sequencing was performed on peripheral blood. The receptors derive from an elderly man with COVID-19, enrolled during active disease. CDR3s include the opening cysteine and the closing phenylalanine or tryptophan. The D gene is left open where the match is weak. Clone size appears in some rows only: once, few, many, or a class for an expanded clone.

DNA | CDR3 | J | size | length | D | V
TGTGCCAGCAGCTTAGGGGCGGGAGGCCCGAGGACCCAGTACTTC | CASSLGAGGPRTQYF | TRBJ2-5 | few | 15 | TRBD2 | TRBV13
TGTGCCAGCAGCTTAGGCCCCAGGGGTAGCAATCAGCCCCAGCATTTT | CASSLGPRGSNQPQHF | TRBJ1-5 | few | 16 | - | TRBV7-6
TGTGCCATCAGTGAGTCTGGCGGGGGGTCCTACAATGAGCAGTTCTTC | CAISESGGGSYNEQFF | TRBJ2-1 | - | 16 | TRBD2 | TRBV10-3
TGTGCCAGCAGCCAACAGGGGGATCAGCCCCAGCATTTT | CASSQQGDQPQHF | TRBJ1-5 | - | 13 | TRBD1 | TRBV7-9
TGTGCCAGCAGCCCTCTAGGTAGCGGGGGGAACAATGAGCAGTTCTTC | CASSPLGSGGNNEQFF | TRBJ2-1 | - | 16 | TRBD2 | TRBV11-2
TGTGCCAGCAGCTTAAGTGCCGGGACAGGGGTATGGGAGACCCAGTACTTC | CASSLSAGTGVWETQYF | TRBJ2-5 | few | 17 | TRBD1 | TRBV7-3
TGTGCCAGCAGCCAAGCTAGCGGGGAGACCCAGTACTTC | CASSQASGETQYF | TRBJ2-5 | few | 13 | TRBD2 | TRBV4-2
TGCAGCGTTGAGGCACAGGACTATGGCTACACCTTC | CSVEAQDYGYTF | TRBJ1-2 | - | 12 | - | TRBV29-1
TGTGCCAGCAGTGCAGGGGGCTGGCTGGCTTTCTTT | CASSAGGWLAFF | TRBJ1-1 | - | 12 | TRBD1 | TRBV28
TGTGCCAGCAGCCGGCCCCGTTCTAGCGGGAGGTCCTACGAGCAGTACTTC | CASSRPRSSGRSYEQYF | TRBJ2-7 | - | 17 | TRBD2 | TRBV3-1/TRBV3-2
TGTGCCAGCAGCAACCCTACAGGGAACTATAATTCACCCCTCCACTTT | CASSNPTGNYNSPLHF | TRBJ1-6 | - | 16 | - | TRBV5-4
TGTGCCAGCAGCCCGCAGATTAGGAGGGCCCTGTTGCAAGAGACCCAGTACTTC | CASSPQIRRALLQETQYF | TRBJ2-5 | - | 18 | - | TRBV7-2
TGTGCCAGCAGCCAAGACAGTTACAATGAGCAGTTCTTC | CASSQDSYNEQFF | TRBJ2-1 | - | 13 | - | TRBV5-8
TGTGCCAGCAGGCTCCGGGGACTAGCGGGAGGGGAGCAGTACTTC | CASRLRGLAGGEQYF | TRBJ2-7 | - | 15 | TRBD2 | TRBV28
TGCGCCAGCAGCGACGGACAGGGTGGGCAGCCCCAGCATTTT | CASSDGQGGQPQHF | TRBJ1-5 | - | 14 | TRBD1 | TRBV5-1
TGTGCCAGCACTCTTAGCGGGGGGTTTACCTACGAGCAGTACTTC | CASTLSGGFTYEQYF | TRBJ2-7 | - | 15 | TRBD2 | TRBV6-6
TGTGCCAGCAGCTCTCAGACTCACTCCTACAATGAGCAGTTCTTC | CASSSQTHSYNEQFF | TRBJ2-1 | - | 15 | - | TRBV9
TGCGCCAGCAGCTACGGGACAGGGGGTAATGAGCAGTTCTTC | CASSYGTGGNEQFF | TRBJ2-1 | - | 14 | TRBD1 | TRBV5-1
TGCGCCAGCAGTGGCGGGGAGGGGAGGAACAATGAGCAGTTCTTC | CASSGGEGRNNEQFF | TRBJ2-1 | - | 15 | TRBD2 | TRBV10-1
TGCGCCAGCAGCTTGGTCGCTAGCGGGAGTAGCGACGAGCAGTACTTC | CASSLVASGSSDEQYF | TRBJ2-7 | - | 16 | TRBD2 | TRBV5-1
TGCGCCAGCAGCCGGAGGGGTGACACTGAAGCTTTCTTT | CASSRRGDTEAFF | TRBJ1-1 | - | 13 | - | TRBV5-1
TGTGCCAGCTCACCAACAGGGAGAGAGACCCAGTACTTC | CASSPTGRETQYF | TRBJ2-5 | - | 13 | - | TRBV18
TGTGCCAGCAGTGCCCCGTGGAGGGGGCGAGATGAAAAACTGTTTTTT | CASSAPWRGRDEKLFF | TRBJ1-4 | - | 16 | TRBD1 | TRBV6-2/TRBV6-3
TGTGCCAGCAGTTTCTTAAGACAGGGCCCGTATGGCTACACCTTC | CASSFLRQGPYGYTF | TRBJ1-2 | few | 15 | TRBD1 | TRBV6-5
TGTGCCAGCAGCTTAGCCACAGGGGGCTCCCTTAGAAATGGCTACACCTTC | CASSLATGGSLRNGYTF | TRBJ1-2 | - | 17 | TRBD1 | TRBV7-2
TGTGCCAGCTCACAGGGACAGGGAGGGAGCACTGAAGCTTTCTTT | CASSQGQGGSTEAFF | TRBJ1-1 | - | 15 | TRBD1 | TRBV18
TGTGCCAGTAACATAGGGACATCTAGCGGGAACAATGAGCAGTTCTTC | CASNIGTSSGNNEQFF | TRBJ2-1 | - | 16 | TRBD2 | TRBV19
TGTGCCAGCAGTGAGCGGACAGGGGGATTCTATGGCTACACCTTC | CASSERTGGFYGYTF | TRBJ1-2 | few | 15 | TRBD1 | TRBV6-1
TGTGCCAGCAGCTTCACAGGGACTAGCGGGAGTTACGAGCAGTACTTC | CASSFTGTSGSYEQYF | TRBJ2-7 | - | 16 | TRBD2 | TRBV11-2
TGTGCCAGCAGGCATCCGGGACAGGGGGCGAAGGAGCAGTACTTC | CASRHPGQGAKEQYF | TRBJ2-7 | once | 15 | TRBD1 | TRBV28
TGCGCCAGCAGCTTGGAAGCGGGGTATAATTCACCCCTCCACTTT | CASSLEAGYNSPLHF | TRBJ1-6 | - | 15 | - | TRBV5-1
TGTGCCAGCAGCTCTTCGGGTAGCGGGAGTTACGAGCAGTACTTC | CASSSSGSGSYEQYF | TRBJ2-7 | - | 15 | TRBD2 | TRBV7-3
TGTGCCAGTAGGTTCGGATCGACAGCTAACTATGGCTACACCTTC | CASRFGSTANYGYTF | TRBJ1-2 | - | 15 | - | TRBV19
TGTGCCAGTAGTATCACAGTGGGCAATTCACCCCTCCACTTT | CASSITVGNSPLHF | TRBJ1-6 | - | 14 | - | TRBV19
TGCGCCAGCAGCCCCCCGGCTACCAGGGGGAATGAGCAGTTCTTC | CASSPPATRGNEQFF | TRBJ2-1 | - | 15 | TRBD1 | TRBV5-1
TGTGCCAGCAGCCCAACGGGAGGGGACGAGCAGTACTTC | CASSPTGGDEQYF | TRBJ2-7 | few | 13 | TRBD2 | TRBV14
TGTGCCAGCAGCTCGGGACTAGCGGGAACCAATGAGCAGTTCTTC | CASSSGLAGTNEQFF | TRBJ2-1 | - | 15 | TRBD2 | TRBV6-5
TGTGCCAGCAGCATCCGGGACAGGCCCCTTAGAGGCTACACCTTC | CASSIRDRPLRGYTF | TRBJ1-2 | - | 15 | TRBD1 | TRBV7-9
TGTGCCTCAAACAGGGGGCTGGACACCATATATTTT | CASNRGLDTIYF | TRBJ1-3 | - | 12 | TRBD1 | TRBV6-6
TGTGCCAGCTCACCACCGATAGCAACTAATGAAAAACTGTTTTTT | CASSPPIATNEKLFF | TRBJ1-4 | - | 15 | - | TRBV18
TGTGCCAGCAGCTTAGATCGACGGACAGGGCCGCCCTCCTACGAGCAGTACTTC | CASSLDRRTGPPSYEQYF | TRBJ2-7 | once | 18 | TRBD1 | TRBV11-3
TGTGCCCGCGGGGAGGGGAACGAGCAGTACTTC | CARGEGNEQYF | TRBJ2-7 | few | 11 | TRBD2 | TRBV2
TGTGCCAGCTCACCAGGGGCTAGCGGAAACAATGAGCAGTTCTTC | CASSPGASGNNEQFF | TRBJ2-1 | - | 15 | TRBD2 | TRBV18
TGCAGCGCTATCCTAGCGGGAATCACCCTCTCTAGAAATGAGCAGTTCTTC | CSAILAGITLSRNEQFF | TRBJ2-1 | once | 17 | TRBD2 | TRBV29-1
TGCGCCAGCAGCACCGGGACAGGGCTCTATGGCTACACCTTC | CASSTGTGLYGYTF | TRBJ1-2 | - | 14 | TRBD1 | TRBV5-1